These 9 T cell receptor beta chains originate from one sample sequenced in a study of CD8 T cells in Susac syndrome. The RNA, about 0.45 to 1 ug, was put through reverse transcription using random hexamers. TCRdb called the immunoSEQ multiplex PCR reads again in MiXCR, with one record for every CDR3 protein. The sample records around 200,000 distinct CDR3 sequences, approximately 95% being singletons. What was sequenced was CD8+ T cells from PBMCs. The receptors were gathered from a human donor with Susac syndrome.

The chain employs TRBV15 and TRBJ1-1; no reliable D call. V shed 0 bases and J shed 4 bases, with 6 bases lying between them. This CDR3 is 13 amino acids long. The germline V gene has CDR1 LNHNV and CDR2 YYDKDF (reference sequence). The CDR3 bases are TGTGCCACCAGCAGAGAGGGCGGCACTGAAGCTTTCTTT. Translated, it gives CATSREGGTEAFF.

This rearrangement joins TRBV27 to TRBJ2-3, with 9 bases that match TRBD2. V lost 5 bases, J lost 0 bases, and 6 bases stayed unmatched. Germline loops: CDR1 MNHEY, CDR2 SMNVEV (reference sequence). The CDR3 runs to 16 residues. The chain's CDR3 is CASSESGGSSTDTQYF. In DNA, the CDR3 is TGTGCCAGCAGTGAAAGCGGGGGGAGCAGCACAGATACGCAGTATTTT.

The chain's CDR3 is CASSASGVEGETQYF. The CDR3, as DNA: TGTGCCAGCAGCGCCTCGGGGGTTGAGGGAGAGACCCAGTACTTC. The V gene is TRBV9, the J gene TRBJ2-5; D may be TRBD2 (6 bases). The CDR3 extends over 15 amino acids. Germline values: CDR1 SGDLS, CDR2 YYNGEE. V lost 3 bases and J lost 4, with 16 bases in between.

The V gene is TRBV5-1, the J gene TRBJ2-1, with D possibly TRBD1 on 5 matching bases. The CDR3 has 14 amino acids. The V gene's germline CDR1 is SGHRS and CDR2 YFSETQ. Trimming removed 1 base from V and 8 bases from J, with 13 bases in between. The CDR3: CASSLMAGQHEQFF. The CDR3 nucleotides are TGCGCCAGCAGCTTGATGGCAGGGCAACATGAGCAGTTCTTC.

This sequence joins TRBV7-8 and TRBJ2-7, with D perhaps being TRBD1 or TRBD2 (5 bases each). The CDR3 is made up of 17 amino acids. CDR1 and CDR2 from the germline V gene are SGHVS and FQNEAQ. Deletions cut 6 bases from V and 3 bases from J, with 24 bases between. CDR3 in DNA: TGTGCCAGCAGTGAGAGGGGCCAGGAGGCCCGAGTCTACGAGCAGTACTTC. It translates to CASSERGQEARVYEQYF.

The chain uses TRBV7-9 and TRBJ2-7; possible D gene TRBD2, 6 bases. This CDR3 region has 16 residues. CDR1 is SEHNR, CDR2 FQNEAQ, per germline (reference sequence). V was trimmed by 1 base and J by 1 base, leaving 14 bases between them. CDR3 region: CASSLVSGYKSYEQYF. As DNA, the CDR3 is TGTGCCAGCAGCTTAGTTAGCGGTTATAAATCCTACGAGCAGTACTTC.

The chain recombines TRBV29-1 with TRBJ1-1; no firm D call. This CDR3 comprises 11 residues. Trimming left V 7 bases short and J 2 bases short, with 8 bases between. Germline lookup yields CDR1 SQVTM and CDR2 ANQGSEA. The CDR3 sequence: CSERDNTEAFF. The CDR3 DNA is TGCAGCGAGAGGGATAACACTGAAGCTTTCTTT.

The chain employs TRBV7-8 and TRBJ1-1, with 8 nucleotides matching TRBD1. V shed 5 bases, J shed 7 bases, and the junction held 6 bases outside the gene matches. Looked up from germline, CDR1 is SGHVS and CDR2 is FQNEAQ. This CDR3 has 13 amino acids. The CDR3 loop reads CASSPGTGREAFF. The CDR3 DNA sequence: TGTGCCAGCAGCCCAGGGACAGGACGTGAAGCTTTCTTT.

CDR3 loop: CASSVGNGDQPQHF. CDR3 nucleotides: TGTGCCAGCAGCGTCGGAAACGGCGATCAGCCCCAGCATTTT. The V and J genes are TRBV9 and TRBJ1-5, with no clear D. CDR1 and CDR2 from the germline V gene are SGDLS and YYNGEE. The CDR3 is 14 residues long. The V gene lost 2 bases and the J gene lost 5 bases, with 11 bases spanning the gap.